Each of the 25 T cell receptor beta chains below was sequenced from the same sample in a study of T cells after yellow fever vaccination. One entry per CDR3 protein, called by TCRdb with MiXCR from the 5' RACE reads. This sample yields 350,000 or so distinct CDR3 sequences, of which approximately 8% are seen a single time; around 17% belongs to the top ten. Sample: PBMCs, taken roughly 45 days after the first yellow fever vaccination. These receptors were collected from a man between 18 and 29 years old who received the YFV17D yellow fever vaccine.

This clonotype has more than one count but fewer than ten. The CDR3 sequence is CASSDATNEKLFF. CDR3 DNA sequence: TGTGCCAGCAGTGATGCAACTAATGAAAAACTGTTTTTT. The chain uses TRBV25-1 and TRBJ1-4; D is unresolved. V lost 3 bases, J lost 0 bases, and 2 bases lay in between. The CDR3 length is 13 residues. Per germline, CDR1 MGHDK and CDR2 SYGVNS.

This clonotype has a count of ten or more. CDR3 residues: CASRTLGTNQETQYF. CDR3 nucleotides: TGCGCCAGCAGGACGCTCGGGACTAACCAAGAGACCCAGTACTTC. The rearrangement joins TRBV5-1 to TRBJ2-5; 7 bases are shared with TRBD2. Germline CDR1 reads SGHRS; CDR2 reads YFSETQ. With 5 bases clipped from V and 0 bases from J, the junction kept 7 bases outside the gene matches. There are 15 residues in the CDR3.

This clonotype was counted ten times or more. The gene calls are TRBV4-1 and TRBJ1-2; D is unresolved. The germline V gene encodes CDR1 MGHRA and CDR2 YSYEKL. V was trimmed by 2 bases and J by 4 bases, leaving 23 bases between them. The CDR3 extends over 18 amino acids. The CDR3 sequence: CASSQTYPQVLVGYGYTF. In DNA, the CDR3 is TGCGCCAGCAGCCAAACGTACCCTCAGGTGCTAGTTGGCTATGGCTACACCTTC.

This clonotype has just a few counts. The chain joins TRBV6-1 to TRBJ2-3, with D perhaps TRBD1 or TRBD2 (5 bases each). Per germline, CDR1 MNHNS and CDR2 SASEGT. The V end lost 7 bases, the J end lost 2 bases, and 16 bases lay between the germline ends. The CDR3 totals 15 residues. CDR3 sequence reads: CASIRGRIPTDTQYF. DNA of the CDR3: TGTGCCAGCATCCGGGGCCGGATCCCCACAGATACGCAGTATTTT.

V and J are TRBV29-1 and TRBJ2-7; D possibly corresponds to TRBD1 (6 bases). The ends were cut back, 3 bases at V and 2 bases at J, with 14 bases in the middle. Per the germline V gene, CDR1 is SQVTM and CDR2 is ANQGSEA. The CDR3 has 14 amino acids. CDR3 sequence reads: CSVEGGQTTYEQYF. CDR3 nucleotide sequence: TGCAGCGTTGAGGGTGGACAGACCACCTACGAGCAGTACTTC.

The chain has TRBV29-1 and TRBJ2-4; 8 nucleotides line up with TRBD1. From germline, CDR1 is SQVTM and CDR2 ANQGSEA. V trimming: 6 bases; J trimming: 6 bases; junction bases outside the gene matches: 4. The CDR3 sequence is 12 residues long. The CDR3 region is CSVWDRRNIQYF. The CDR3, as DNA: TGCAGCGTGTGGGACAGGCGAAACATTCAGTACTTC.

Note on this clonotype: The junction and the germline gene differ at one end; a read error may be behind it. The DNA of the CDR3 is TGCTGTGCTAGACGACTAACTAGCGGGGGATCAGATACGCAGTATTTT. Its translation is CCARRLTSGGSDTQYF. The V gene is TRBV20-1, the J gene TRBJ2-3; TRBD2 agrees at 11 bases. The CDR3 has 16 residues. Per germline, CDR1 DFQATT and CDR2 SNEGSKA (reference sequence).

This clonotype was recorded many times. The chain couples TRBV7-2 to TRBJ2-5; no reliable D call. Germline CDR1 reads SGHTA; CDR2 reads FQGNSA. Deletions cut 3 bases from V and 4 bases from J, with 6 bases between. The CDR3 consists of 12 residues. The CDR3 spells CASSFARETQYF. Written as DNA, the CDR3 is TGTGCCAGCAGCTTCGCCCGAGAGACCCAGTACTTC.

This clonotype came up a few times. V is TRBV11-1 and J is TRBJ2-7, with 8 bases identical to TRBD1. The CDR3 runs to 16 residues. CDR1 is SGHAT and CDR2 is FQDESV in the germline V gene (reference sequence). Trimming took 5 bases from V and 5 from J; bases not matched to a gene: 14. CDR3 DNA: TGTGCCAGCAGCCTTACCGGAGGAGGACAGGGAGACGAGCAGTACTTC. This codes for CASSLTGGGQGDEQYF.

This clonotype was detected only a few times. The J gene is TRBJ1-1, the V gene TRBV6-5, with D perhaps TRBD1 (6 bases). The CDR3 spans 14 residues. Germline V gene lookup returns CDR1 MNHEY and CDR2 SVGAGI. Trimming removed 2 bases at V and 4 bases at J, with 11 bases between. The CDR3: CASSYMGASTEAFF. The CDR3 DNA follows: TGTGCCAGCAGTTACATGGGGGCGTCCACTGAAGCTTTCTTT.

This clonotype occurred many times. The V gene is TRBV12-3 or TRBV12-4, the J gene TRBJ1-4, with D perhaps TRBD1 (6 bases). V was shortened by 6 bases and J by 1 base, with 9 bases between the two germline ends. CDR3 length: 14 residues. The CDR3 reads CASSPGQTNEKLFF. CDR3 DNA sequence: TGTGCCAGCAGCCCGGGACAAACTAATGAAAAACTGTTTTTT.

This clonotype has only a few counts. This rearrangement joins TRBV20-1 to TRBJ1-5, with D possibly TRBD1 on 6 matching bases. Germline V gene lookup returns CDR1 DFQATT and CDR2 SNEGSKA (reference sequence). V dropped 5 bases and J dropped 1 base, with 21 bases sitting between them. CDR3 length: 17 residues. Written as DNA, the CDR3 is TGCAGTGCTGGATTCGTACAGGGACGTGGGAGCAATCAGCCCCAGCATTTT. Its protein product is CSAGFVQGRGSNQPQHF.

This clonotype has a count of ten or more. V usage is TRBV4-3 and J usage is TRBJ1-2; D not certain. The CDR3 extends over 15 amino acids. Trimming took 0 bases from V and 8 from J, leaving 16 bases between them. The germline V gene has CDR1 LGHNA and CDR2 YSLEER. The DNA of the CDR3 is TGCGCCAGCAGCCAAGAAAATGATCGTGGGAGGGGCTACACCTTC. Its translation is CASSQENDRGRGYTF.

This clonotype was detected many times. The genes are TRBV7-2 and TRBJ1-5; unclear D gene. This CDR3 spans 13 amino acids. V was trimmed by 0 bases and J by 5 bases, leaving 5 bases between them. The V gene's germline CDR1 is SGHTA and CDR2 FQGNSA. The CDR3 nucleotides are TGTGCCAGCAGCTTAGCGCCGGATCAGCCCCAGCATTTT. Protein product: CASSLAPDQPQHF.

This clonotype has more than one count but fewer than ten. The chain combines TRBV7-2 with TRBJ2-4; a possible D gene is TRBD2 (5 bases). There are 14 residues in the CDR3. Germline V gene lookup returns CDR1 SGHTA and CDR2 FQGNSA. Trimming removed 5 bases from V and 6 bases from J, with 14 bases in between. CDR3 protein: CASSLSYGRNIQYF. As DNA, the CDR3 is TGTGCCAGCAGCCTGTCTTATGGGAGAAACATTCAGTACTTC.

This clonotype was counted only a few times. This chain connects TRBV29-1 to TRBJ2-7; TRBD1 agrees at 8 bases. Germline CDR1 reads SQVTM; CDR2 reads ANQGSEA. The CDR3 is 12 amino acids. Trimming took 6 bases from V and 12 from J; bases not matched to a gene: 13. The CDR3 sequence is CSVDRGTPSPYV. CDR3 in DNA: TGCAGCGTAGACAGGGGAACCCCGAGTCCGTACGTC.

CDR3 loop: CASSQGGAFPTDTQYF. The DNA for the CDR3 is TGTGCCAGCAGCCAAGGAGGAGCCTTCCCCACAGATACGCAGTATTTT. The rearrangement links TRBV3-1 to TRBJ2-3; D is unclear. This CDR3 region has 16 residues. Per germline, CDR1 LGHDT and CDR2 YNNKEL (reference sequence). V lost 1 base and J 2 bases, leaving 13 bases between the germline ends.

This clonotype has more than one count but fewer than ten. This sequence joins TRBV10-2 and TRBJ1-5; no clear D. The CDR3 consists of 13 residues. V lost 6 bases and J lost 5, with 11 bases in between. Germline V gene data show CDR1 as WSHSY and CDR2 as SAAADI. The CDR3 DNA follows: TGCGCCAGCAGCCCCGAGAGGGATCAGCCCCAGCATTTT. As protein: CASSPERDQPQHF.

The V gene is TRBV11-2, the J gene TRBJ2-6, with unresolved D. Trimming removed 6 bases at V and 0 bases at J, with 18 bases between. The CDR3 runs 18 residues. From germline, CDR1 is SGHAT and CDR2 FQNNGV. The CDR3 DNA reads TGTGCCAGCAGGAGACCTGGGGAAAACCCCTCTGGGGCCAACGTCCTGACTTTC. Encoded protein: CASRRPGENPSGANVLTF.

This clonotype was counted between two and nine times. The chain carries TRBV12-3 or TRBV12-4 and TRBJ2-7; D is unclear. There are 12 residues in the CDR3. V lost 4 bases and J 4 bases, leaving 8 bases between the germline ends. CDR3 sequence (DNA): TGTGCCAGCAGTTACGATCATTACGAGCAGTACGTC. This sequence encodes CASSYDHYEQYV.

Only a few counts were recorded for this clonotype. V usage is TRBV9 and J usage is TRBJ2-3; 7 bases map to TRBD2. CDR1 and CDR2 from the germline V gene are SGDLS and YYNGEE. V lost 1 base, J lost 2 bases, and 1 base stayed unmatched. The CDR3 extends over 14 amino acids. CDR3 residues: CASSVSGDTDTQYF. The DNA for the CDR3 is TGTGCCAGCAGCGTAAGCGGGGACACAGATACGCAGTATTTT.

A few counts support this clonotype. The chain recombines TRBV20-1 with TRBJ2-1; D is unresolved. There are 12 residues in the CDR3. With 4 bases removed from V and 4 bases from J, the gap between germline ends came to 8 bases. CDR1 is DFQATT and CDR2 is SNEGSKA in the germline V gene (reference sequence). In DNA form, the CDR3 reads TGCAGTGCTATCAGAGAGTACAATGAGCAGTTCTTC. Translation gives CSAIREYNEQFF.

This sequence joins TRBV20-1 and TRBJ2-7; a possible D gene is TRBD2 (7 bases). The CDR3 covers 16 residues. V was clipped by 0 bases and J by 2 bases, with 17 bases between them. The germline CDR1 and CDR2 sequences are DFQATT and SNEGSKA (reference sequence). The CDR3 loop is CSARDRMAGATYEQYV. DNA of the CDR3: TGCAGTGCTAGAGACCGAATGGCGGGGGCCACCTACGAGCAGTACGTC.

In this sample, this clonotype turned up a few times. V and J are TRBV7-9 and TRBJ2-2; D not certain. The CDR3 has 17 amino acids. Germline V gives CDR1 SEHNR, CDR2 FQNEAQ (reference sequence). The germline V and J ends were trimmed by 5 bases and 1 base, with 17 bases remaining between them. The CDR3: CASSTDPAKQNTGELFF. CDR3 sequence (DNA): TGTGCCAGCAGCACGGACCCGGCGAAACAGAACACCGGGGAGCTGTTTTTT.

This clonotype showed up many times. J is TRBJ2-3 and V is TRBV5-5; 9 bases fit TRBD1. V gave up 0 bases and J gave up 8 bases; unmatched junction bases: 10. The germline gives CDR1 SGHKS, CDR2 YYEKEE (reference sequence). The CDR3 totals 16 residues. The CDR3 region has the DNA TGTGCCAGCAGCTTGGAGGGACAGGGATCCCCTCCTACGCAGTATTTT. This codes for CASSLEGQGSPPTQYF.